The clone carrying this T cell receptor (beta chain) occurred a few times. A single record per CDR3 protein comes from TCRdb applying MiXCR to the RT-PCR reads. Of almost 700,000 distinct CDR3 sequences listed, 12% to 15% are singletons. This CDR3 is built from 15 residues. V was trimmed by 6 bases and J by 4 bases, leaving 18 bases between them. The germline V gene encodes CDR1 MNHEY and CDR2 SVGEGT. This clonotype was obtained from a female donor in good health, serving as a healthy control. The specimen sequenced was memory CD4+ T cells from blood. This rearrangement joins TRBV6-2 or TRBV6-3 to TRBJ1-1; no clear D gene. Written as DNA, the CDR3 is TGTGCCAGCAGCCTTCTCGGGCTCCGGGTCACTGAAGCTTTCTTT. This encodes CASSLLGLRVTEAFF.